This is a list of T cell receptor beta chains from one sample in a study of T cell responses to AZD1222 COVID-19 vaccine. Profiling relied on immunoSEQ multiplex PCR, and the TCRdb table lists in-frame clones only, not all of them. The sample yields around 120,000 clones, 70% to 90% seen once. The sample was peripheral blood, taken on day 0 of AZD1222 vaccination. The receptors were sampled from an adult in good health. The CDR3 runs from the conserved cysteine through the conserved F or W. The D gene is left open where the match is weak. Where a row states a size, it is once, few, many or the class of an expanded clone; other rows omit it.

TRBJ1-2 . TRBV5-1 . CASSSSTGDYGYTF TGCGCCAGCAGCTCTTCGACGGGAGACTATGGCTACACCTTC
TRBJ1-5 . TRBV18 . CASSPPWIGANQPQHF TGTGCCAGCTCACCACCGTGGATAGGGGCAAATCAGCCCCAGCATTTT
TRBJ1-1 TRBD1 TRBV11-3 once CASSTGQGDTEAFF TGTGCCAGCAGCACTGGACAGGGCGACACTGAAGCTTTCTTT
TRBJ2-7 TRBD1 TRBV2 . CASTDRELYEQYF TGTGCCAGTACCGACAGGGAGCTTTACGAGCAGTACTTC
TRBJ1-2 . TRBV15 once CATSREAASFGGYTF TGTGCCACCAGCAGAGAGGCAGCTAGTTTTGGGGGCTACACCTTC
TRBJ1-2 TRBD1 TRBV9 . CASSVTGGGNYGYTF TGTGCCAGCAGCGTCACAGGGGGAGGTAACTATGGCTACACCTTC
TRBJ1-1 . TRBV18 . CASSPLDRVAFF TGTGCCAGCTCACCTCTGGATCGGGTAGCTTTCTTT
TRBJ2-7 TRBD2 TRBV7-2 . CASSLDNRAGVYEQYF TGTGCCAGCAGCTTAGATAACCGAGCGGGAGTATACGAGCAGTACTTC
TRBJ1-1 . TRBV1 . CTSSQEVKREFGREAFF TGCACCAGCAGCCAAGAAGTGAAGCGGGAGTTTGGGAGGGAAGCTTTCTTT
TRBJ2-7 . TRBV25-1 once CASSEAEDYEQYF TGTGCCAGCAGTGAGGCGGAGGACTACGAGCAGTACTTC
TRBJ1-1 . TRBV11-3 once CASSLTGWPENTEAFF TGTGCCAGCAGCTTGACAGGATGGCCCGAGAACACTGAAGCTTTCTTT
TRBJ1-1 . TRBV10-2 . CASSGPGRYTEAFF TGCGCCAGCAGTGGGCCCGGGAGATACACTGAAGCTTTCTTT
TRBJ2-7 TRBD2 TRBV5-1 . CASRAGLGPGEDEQYF TGCGCCAGCAGAGCGGGACTCGGACCGGGCGAGGACGAGCAGTACTTC
TRBJ1-3 TRBD1 TRBV5-5 . CASSSDRGSGNTIYF TGTGCCAGCAGCAGCGACAGGGGGTCTGGAAACACCATATATTTT
TRBJ2-7 . TRBV21-1 . CASKTEPGLAGGLYEQYF TGTGCCAGCAAGACCGAACCGGGACTAGCGGGCGGGTTGTACGAGCAGTACTTC
TRBJ1-1 TRBD1 TRBV27 . CASSPGTGLNTEAFF TGTGCCAGCAGTCCTGGGACAGGGTTGAACACTGAAGCTTTCTTT
TRBJ2-5 TRBD1 TRBV4-1 . CASSLFRTGNQETQYF TGCGCCAGCAGCCTATTTCGGACAGGGAATCAAGAGACCCAGTACTTC
TRBJ2-1 . TRBV7-2 . CASTPSETVSYNEQFF TGTGCCAGCACCCCTTCCGAGACTGTCTCCTACAATGAGCAGTTCTTC
TRBJ1-2 . TRBV7-9 . CASSSYQGTLSPHF TGTGCCAGCAGTTCCTACCAGGGGACTCTCTCACCTCACTTC
TRBJ1-1 . TRBV5-4 . CASSRRGDTEAFF TGTGCCAGCAGCCGCCGGGGAGACACTGAAGCTTTCTTT
TRBJ1-4 . TRBV11-3 . CASSFGTVKLFF TGTGCCAGCAGCTTCGGGACTGTAAAACTGTTTTTT
TRBJ2-1 . TRBV7-2 . CASSFSLALGNEQFF TGTGCCAGCAGCTTTTCGCTAGCGCTAGGTAATGAGCAGTTCTTC
TRBJ2-1 . TRBV18 . CASSLSSYNEQFF TGTGCCAGCTCACTGAGCTCCTACAATGAGCAGTTCTTC